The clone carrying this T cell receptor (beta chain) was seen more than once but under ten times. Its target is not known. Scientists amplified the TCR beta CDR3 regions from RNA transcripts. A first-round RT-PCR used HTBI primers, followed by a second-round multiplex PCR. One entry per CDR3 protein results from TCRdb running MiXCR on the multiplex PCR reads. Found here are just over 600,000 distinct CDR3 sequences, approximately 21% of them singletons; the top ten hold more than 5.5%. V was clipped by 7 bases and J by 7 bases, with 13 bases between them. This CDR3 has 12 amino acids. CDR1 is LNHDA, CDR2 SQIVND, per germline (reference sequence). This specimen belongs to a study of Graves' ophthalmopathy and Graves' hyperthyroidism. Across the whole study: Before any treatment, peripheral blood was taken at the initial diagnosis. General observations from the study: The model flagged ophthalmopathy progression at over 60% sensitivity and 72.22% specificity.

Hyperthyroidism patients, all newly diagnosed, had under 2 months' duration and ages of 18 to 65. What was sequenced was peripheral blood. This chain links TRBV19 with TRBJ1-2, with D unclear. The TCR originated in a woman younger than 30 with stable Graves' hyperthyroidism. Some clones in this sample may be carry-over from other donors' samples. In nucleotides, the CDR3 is TGTGCCAGTACCCGCGAAAACGGTGGCTACACCTTC. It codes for CASTRENGGYTF.